One and the same sample provided the 5 T cell receptor beta chains below, sequenced in a study of CD8 T cells in ankylosing spondylitis. Regarding the study as a whole: Ankylosing spondylitis blood appeared to be characterized by a TCR beta motif of several highly homologous variants.

A single record per CDR3 protein comes from TCRdb applying MiXCR to the 5' RACE reads. Of roughly 300,000 distinct CDR3 sequences listed, 7.5% to 9% were seen once; the top ten hold just over 14%. These receptors are not linked to any known antigen. Input material: blood, either unsorted or a sorted T cell fraction (not recorded which). The receptor set was obtained from a male donor with ankylosing spondylitis.

There are a few counts of this clonotype. The genes are TRBV12-3 or TRBV12-4 and TRBJ2-2, with 8 bases identical to TRBD1. This CDR3 spans 15 amino acids. The junction had 6 bases not matched to a gene; V was cut back by 7 bases and J by 2 bases. CDR3 in amino acids: CASTVQGANTGELFF. The CDR3 DNA sequence: TGTGCCAGCACCGTCCAGGGGGCTAACACCGGGGAGCTGTTTTTT.

This clonotype was seen ten or more times. This sequence joins TRBV2 and TRBJ2-2; the match to TRBD2 covers 9 bases. Germline CDR1 reads SNHLY; CDR2 reads FYNNEI. Losses at the gene ends were 6 bases for V and 5 bases for J; bases not matched to a gene: 13. This CDR3 is built from 17 residues. The CDR3 nucleotides read TGTGCCAGCAGCCCTAACCCGTGGCTAGCGGGAACCGGGGAGCTGTTTTTT. It encodes CASSPNPWLAGTGELFF.

The chain links TRBV19 to TRBJ1-5; D is unclear. The V end was cut by 5 bases, the J end by 0 bases, with 11 bases between. The CDR3 totals 15 residues. Germline assignment: CDR1 LNHDA and CDR2 SQIVND (reference sequence). CDR3 DNA sequence: TGTGCCAGTAGTCTGGCGACATATAGCAATCAGCCCCAGCATTTT. Protein sequence: CASSLATYSNQPQHF. The full variable domain, completed using reference TRBV19 and TRBJ1-5, is DGGITQSPKYLFRKEGQNVTLSCEQNLNHDAMYWYRQDPGQGLRLIYYSQIVNDFQKGDIAEGYSVSREKKESFPLTVTSAQKNPTAFYLCASSLATYSNQPQHFGDGTRLSIL.

This clonotype came up many times. V gene TRBV9 combines with J gene TRBJ2-2; 7 nucleotides align to TRBD2. Germline CDR1 and CDR2: SGDLS and YYNGEE. Losses at the gene ends were 0 bases for V and 6 bases for J; bases not matched to a gene: 8. There are 16 residues in the CDR3. The CDR3 DNA reads TGTGCCAGCAGCGTAGTTAGGTCTAGCGGTCCCGGGGAGCTGTTTTTT. Residues: CASSVVRSSGPGELFF.

This clonotype was detected many times. The V call is TRBV21-1, the J call TRBJ2-1; TRBD2 was called by the table and not checked on the DNA. TRBV21-1 is a pseudogene segment. This CDR3 comprises 17 residues. DNA of the CDR3: TGTGCCAGCAGCAAAGCGTCCAGCGGGAGAGGTTACAATGAGCAGTTCTTC. This encodes CASSKASSGRGYNEQFF.